The next 10 T cell receptor beta chains were all read from a single sample in a study of type 1 regulatory T cells. Study conclusions and caveats: Tr1 cells had a more restricted TCR repertoire than non-Tr1 cells.

TCRdb reanalysed the reads using MiXCR and keeps one entry per CDR3 protein. The sample comprises around 64,000 distinct CDR3 sequences, about 20% of which are singletons, and roughly 8.3% rests with the top ten. Their cognate antigens are unknown. Sample: cultured type 1 regulatory T (Tr1) cells, either the whole culture or a sorted fraction (not recorded which). The receptors derive from a human donor in good health.

The chain recombines TRBV5-1 with TRBJ1-3; TRBD1 is a possible D gene (6 bases). The CDR3 is 16 amino acids. Germline CDR1 and CDR2: SGHRS and YFSETQ. Between the trimmed V and J ends, which lost 4 bases and 10 bases, there was a span of 24 bases. CDR3 sequence: CASSRDTTPNSGTIYF. As DNA, the CDR3 is TGCGCCAGCAGCAGGGACACAACTCCAAACTCTGGGACCATATATTTT. Based on the CDR3 plus reference TRBV5-1 and TRBJ1-3, the full variable domain is KAGVTQTPRYLIKTRGQQVTLSCSPISGHRSVSWYQQTPGQGLQFLFEYFSETQRNKGNFPGRFSGRQFSNSRSEMNVSTLELGDSALYLCASSRDTTPNSGTIYFGEGSWLTVV.

In its sample, this clonotype was seen a few times. The CDR3 loop is CAISDGGGEKLFF. The DNA of the CDR3 is TGTGCCATCAGTGATGGTGGAGGGGAAAAACTGTTTTTT. This sequence joins TRBV10-3 and TRBJ1-4; D gene unclear. CDR3 length: 13 residues. CDR1 and CDR2 from the germline V gene are ENHRY and SYGVKD. With 3 bases removed from V and 8 bases from J, the gap between germline ends came to 10 bases.

This rearrangement joins TRBV29-1 to TRBJ1-4, with TRBD1 matching 10 bases. V trimming: 4 bases; J trimming: 7 bases; junction bases outside the gene matches: 6. The germline CDR1 and CDR2 sequences are SQVTM and ANQGSEA. CDR3 length: 14 amino acids. The CDR3 nucleotides are TGCAGCGTTGGTCGACAGGGGGCCGGTGAAAAACTGTTTTTT. Translating gives CSVGRQGAGEKLFF.

This clonotype was seen a few times. The CDR3 sequence is CASSVTLNTEAFF. As DNA, the CDR3 is TGTGCCAGCAGCGTGACACTCAACACTGAAGCTTTCTTT. This chain uses TRBV7-6 with TRBJ1-1, with D unresolved. This CDR3 has 13 residues. V was cut by 5 bases and J by 2 bases, with 9 bases left in between. Germline CDR1 and CDR2: SGHVS and FNYEAQ. The full variable domain, rest sourced from reference TRBV7-6 and TRBJ1-1, is GAGVSQSPRYKVTKRGQDVALRCDPISGHVSLYWYRQALGQGPEFLTYFNYEAQQDKSGLPNDRFSAERPEGSISTLTIQRTEQRDSAMYRCASSVTLNTEAFFGQGTRLTVV.

Details on this clonotype: Germline and junction disagree at one end, which may indicate a read error. The V gene is TRBV15, the J gene TRBJ2-7; the D gene is possibly TRBD2 (5 bases). The V gene's germline CDR1 is LNHNV and CDR2 YYDKDF (reference sequence). The CDR3 sequence is 15 residues long. The CDR3 DNA reads TGTGCCACCAGCAGAGTTGGTCCAGCGGAAGAGACCCAGCACTTC. As protein: CATSRVGPAEETQHF. Full variable domain (remainder filled in from reference TRBV15 and TRBJ2-7): DAMVIQNPRYQVTQFGKPVTLSCSQTLNHNVMYWYQQKSSQAPKLLFHYYDKDFNNEADTPDNFQSRRPNTSFCFLDIRSPGLGDTAMYLCATSRVGPAEETQHFGPGTRLTVT.

Notes on this clonotype: An end of the junction differs from the germline gene, which may be a read error. The V and J genes are TRBV7-2 and TRBJ1-3; D unresolved. This CDR3 spans 14 amino acids. Germline values: CDR1 SGHTA, CDR2 FQGNSA. The CDR3, as DNA: TGTGCCAGCAGCTTAGCGAGATCCGGAAGCACCATATATTTT. Its protein product is CASSLARSGSTIYF. The full variable domain, completed using reference TRBV7-2 and TRBJ1-3, is GAGVSQSPSNKVTEKGKDVELRCDPISGHTALYWYRQSLGQGLEFLIYFQGNSAPDKSGLPSDRFSAERTGGSVSTLTIQRTQQEDSAVYLCASSLARSGSTIYFGEGSWLTVV.

The chain combines TRBV20-1 with TRBJ2-1, with D perhaps matching TRBD2 (5 bases). Germline V gene lookup returns CDR1 DFQATT and CDR2 SNEGSKA (reference sequence). This CDR3 region has 11 residues. The V gene lost 6 bases and the J gene lost 10 bases, with 13 bases spanning the gap. The CDR3 DNA reads TGCAGTGCGACAAGCGGCTTAGAGCAGTTCTTC. This sequence encodes CSATSGLEQFF.

This clonotype showed up just a few times. The V call is TRBV20-1, the J call TRBJ2-1; D remains ambiguous. V lost 6 bases and J 7 bases, leaving 22 bases between the germline ends. The germline V gene encodes CDR1 DFQATT and CDR2 SNEGSKA (reference sequence). The length of the CDR3 is 15 residues. In nucleotides, the CDR3 is TGCAGTGCAGACGGACGAGACTTAGTGGGGAATGAGCAGTTCTTC. Translating gives CSADGRDLVGNEQFF.

This clonotype has just a few counts. The CDR3 DNA reads TGTGCCAGCTCACCCCGGGGAGTGAGCTCCTACGAGCAGTACTTC. Its translation: CASSPRGVSSYEQYF. The rearrangement links TRBV18 to TRBJ2-7; maybe TRBD2 (5 bases). The CDR3 is 15 residues long. The V end lost 3 bases, the J end lost 0 bases, and 12 bases lay between the germline ends. Germline V gives CDR1 KGHSH, CDR2 LQKENI.

There are a few counts of this clonotype. J is TRBJ1-5 and V is TRBV15, with 9 bases fitting TRBD1. Germline V lookup: CDR1 LNHNV, CDR2 YYDKDF (reference sequence). The J segment lost 7 bases and the V segment lost 0 bases, leaving 4 bases of the junction unmatched. The CDR3 runs to 15 residues. CDR3 nucleotide sequence: TGTGCCACCAGCAGAGAGGGACAGGGACGGCAGCCCCAGCATTTT. This translates into CATSREGQGRQPQHF.